The rows below give T cell receptor beta chains drawn from one sample of a study of graft-versus-host responses after intestinal transplantation. Data came from immunoSEQ multiplex PCR; TCRdb stores just in-frame clones and leaves some out. This sample has some 14,000 clones; 33% occur once, and the top ten carry around 5.7%. This specimen was alloreactive CD4+ T cells from a mixed lymphocyte reaction culture, taken before intestinal transplant. Receptor source: a human patient who received an intestinal transplant. Both conserved end residues are part of each CDR3. D genes are given only for firm matches.

j_gene,v_gene,d_gene,CDR3aa
TRBJ2-5,TRBV2,-,CASTGLTRQETQYF
TRBJ2-7,TRBV18,-,CASSPLYEGHEQYF
TRBJ2-4,TRBV6-1,TRBD1,CASTSDRKNIQYF
TRBJ2-5,TRBV4-1,TRBD2,CASSHSGLAGETQYF
TRBJ2-1,TRBV30,TRBD2,CAVLSGRAGSKFF
TRBJ1-1,TRBV2,-,CASSLRTNTEAFF
TRBJ1-2,TRBV7-2,TRBD1,CASRHPGTGYGYTF
TRBJ2-7,TRBV6-1,TRBD2,CASSELTGGPHEQYF
TRBJ2-7,TRBV27,TRBD2,CASRRILIAGGPLGAYEQYF
TRBJ2-1,TRBV7-7,-,CASSLEVGTYNEQFF
TRBJ2-7,TRBV5-1,-,CASSSHLQGTEQYF
TRBJ1-1,TRBV9,-,CASSPTDRLNTEAFF
TRBJ2-1,TRBV28,TRBD2,CATGEGWEQFF
TRBJ2-2,TRBV29-1,-,CSVDRNTGELFF
TRBJ2-1,TRBV10-3,TRBD2,CAISEHIAGALYNEQFF
TRBJ2-7,TRBV7-2,-,CASSVGLLYEQYF
TRBJ2-3,TRBV4-2,-,CASSLPGDLDTQYF
TRBJ2-5,TRBV9,TRBD2,CASSDGGLAGGETQYF
TRBJ2-1,TRBV6-1,-,CASSPHNEQFF
TRBJ1-1,TRBV19,TRBD1,CATSAQGMVLNTEAFF
TRBJ1-1,TRBV11-2,-,CASSSQGLTAFF
TRBJ1-4,TRBV7-9,-,CASSLAGGNEKLFF
TRBJ2-3,TRBV7-8,-,CALGADTQYF
TRBJ2-1,TRBV18,TRBD1,CAGSGTTGTGGEQFF
TRBJ2-1,TRBV29-1,TRBD2,CSVEEQRENEQFF
TRBJ2-1,TRBV7-4,TRBD2,CASPSAGLISYNEQFF
TRBJ1-5,TRBV6-1,TRBD1,CASSEGTGPTPQHF
TRBJ2-3,TRBV2,-,CASSVIQDTDTQYF
TRBJ2-1,TRBV2,TRBD2,CASSEGRKAGVYNEQFF
TRBJ2-1,TRBV12-5,TRBD2,CASGITSETYNEQFF
TRBJ2-5,TRBV7-9,-,CASSSRRGQPGTQYF
TRBJ2-7,TRBV6-6,TRBD2,CASIEKGAGGYEQYF
TRBJ2-7,TRBV11-2,TRBD1,CASSSPGQGSYEQYF
TRBJ2-7,TRBV2,-,CASSEGWGTYEQYF
TRBJ1-1,TRBV6-5,-,CASYLFGNTEAFF
TRBJ2-7,TRBV5-1,-,CASSLNSPYEQYF
TRBJ2-5,TRBV29-1,-,CSVVRDFGQETQYF
TRBJ2-2,TRBV9,TRBD2,CASSALAGGPRTGELFF
TRBJ1-5,TRBV2,-,CASTSQGTRVQPQHF
TRBJ1-2,TRBV5-1,-,CASSEAGPRGVTRF
TRBJ1-2,TRBV6-5,-,CASTGQNNYGYTF
TRBJ2-6,TRBV27,TRBD1,CASSSSTGAEGSGANVLTF
TRBJ1-6,TRBV18,TRBD1,CASSPRQGGDNSPLHF
TRBJ1-5,TRBV5-5,-,CASRLTGTASNQPQHF
TRBJ2-3,TRBV9,-,CASSVENTDTQYF
TRBJ2-1,TRBV18,TRBD1,CASSPLVGTGYNEQFF
TRBJ2-1,TRBV27,-,CASSRHESYNEQFF
TRBJ1-3,TRBV18,TRBD1,CASSPLLSAFPGTVSSLGNTIYF
TRBJ2-5,TRBV6-5,-,CASGFYRVRETQYF
TRBJ2-5,TRBV5-3,-,CARSAARGKETQYF
TRBJ2-7,TRBV2,-,CASKEEINGSYEQYF
TRBJ1-3,TRBV6-5,-,CASSYSGYSGNTIYF
TRBJ2-4,TRBV27,-,CASSAETSKNIQYF
TRBJ2-5,TRBV5-1,TRBD2,CASSSSGRWVQETQYF
TRBJ1-1,TRBV28,TRBD1,CASSYYSPGQGRWDTEAFF